This TCR beta chain was recorded in a study of blood T cell repertoires in COVID-19. For the study at large: Sites across the United States, Italy and Spain contributed samples from acute and convalescent COVID-19.

The data were produced by immunoSEQ multiplex PCR, yet TCRdb's version contains in-frame clones alone and is incomplete. The profile covers around 700,000 clones, with more than 80% appearing a single time and about 0.24% taken by the ten largest. The trim removed 6 bases at V and 4 bases at J, leaving 8 bases unmatched. This CDR3 spans 13 amino acids. The germline gives CDR1 SQVTM, CDR2 ANQGSEA. V usage is TRBV29-1 and J usage is TRBJ1-2, with TRBD1 matching over 7 bases. This receptor was obtained from a woman aged 18-35 years with acute or convalescent COVID-19. The sequencing sample was made of peripheral blood. This CDR3 is CSVEGGQFYGYTF. As DNA, the CDR3 is TGCAGCGTGGAGGGGGGACAGTTCTATGGCTACACCTTC.